The 32 T cell receptor beta chains below all came from one sample that was sequenced in a study of read filtering for tumor transcriptome and immune sequencing. This library used 300 to 500 ng RNA and molecular barcoded adaptors spanning alpha/delta and beta/gamma chains. TCRdb itself ran the reads through MiXCR, one entry per CDR3 protein. This sample has tens of thousands of distinct CDR3 sequences; about 22% occur once, and the top ten carry 11%. Source material: a population of CD138-negative cells sorted from bone marrow. Every receptor here comes from a donor at least 40 years old with multiple myeloma.

This clonotype occurred many times. The V call is TRBV20-1, the J call TRBJ2-2; 9 bases align to TRBD2. Germline V gene data show CDR1 as DFQATT and CDR2 as SNEGSKA (reference sequence). With V trimmed by 1 base and J by 6 bases, 3 bases remained unmatched. The CDR3 spans 14 residues. The CDR3 loop is CSARGSGGPGELFF. CDR3 DNA sequence: TGCAGTGCTAGAGGAAGCGGGGGGCCCGGGGAGCTGTTTTTT.

Ten or more counts support this clonotype. This chain connects TRBV5-1 to TRBJ2-1; D assignment may be TRBD1 or TRBD2 (7 bases each). CDR3 length: 15 amino acids. The V and J ends lost 3 bases and 7 bases respectively, with 17 bases between them. Germline V gene data show CDR1 as SGHRS and CDR2 as YFSETQ. This chain's CDR3 is CASSSRGQGGNEQFF. The CDR3 region has the DNA TGCGCCAGCAGCTCGAGGGGGCAGGGGGGGAATGAGCAGTTCTTC.

The sample holds many counts of this clonotype. This chain links TRBV14 with TRBJ2-3; no definite D call. This CDR3 spans 15 amino acids. The V gene's germline CDR1 is SGHDN and CDR2 FVKESK. The V and J ends lost 4 bases and 0 bases respectively, with 11 bases between them. The CDR3 region is CASSLWTTSTDTQYF. CDR3 DNA sequence: TGTGCCAGCAGCCTGTGGACGACGAGCACAGATACGCAGTATTTT.

The table lists this clonotype with many counts. This chain joins TRBV3-1 and TRBJ2-3, with a tentative D call TRBD2 (5 bases). CDR1 is LGHDT and CDR2 is YNNKEL in the germline V gene (reference sequence). This CDR3 spans 17 amino acids. Trimming removed 4 bases from V and 10 bases from J, with 27 bases in between. CDR3 loop: CASSLLRGGSFDGAQYF. Here the CDR3 DNA reads TGTGCCAGCAGCCTCTTGAGAGGCGGGTCCTTTGATGGGGCGCAGTATTTT.

V is TRBV20-1 and J is TRBJ1-5; 10 nucleotides line up with TRBD1. The junction had 10 bases not matched to a gene; V was cut back by 1 base and J by 7 bases. Looked up from germline, CDR1 is DFQATT and CDR2 is SNEGSKA (reference sequence). The CDR3 is 16 amino acids. The chain's CDR3 is CSARGNAGQGNQPQHF. CDR3 sequence (DNA): TGCAGTGCTAGAGGAAACGCGGGACAGGGGAACCAGCCCCAGCATTTT.

This clonotype has at least ten counts. The CDR3 sequence: CASSDLGAVDEKLFF. CDR3 DNA: TGCGCCAGCAGTGACTTGGGGGCGGTGGATGAAAAACTGTTTTTT. The chain uses TRBV10-2 and TRBJ1-4, with a weak D call TRBD1 (6 bases). The CDR3 totals 15 residues. Germline V gene lookup returns CDR1 WSHSY and CDR2 SAAADI. The V and J ends lost 3 bases and 6 bases respectively, with 14 bases between them.

This clonotype came up once. It may be a read error: a sequence one base away is much more abundant. The chain is built from TRBV27 and TRBJ1-2, with D maybe TRBD1 (5 bases). V gave up 2 bases and J gave up 9 bases, with 13 bases separating them. CDR3 length: 13 residues. Germline V gene data show CDR1 as MNHEY and CDR2 as SMNVEV (reference sequence). Here the CDR3 reads CASSLLAGASYTF. Here the CDR3 DNA reads TGTGCCAGCAGTTTACTAGCTGGGGCTAGCTACACCTTC.

This clonotype was counted at least ten times. This chain connects TRBV18 to TRBJ1-1; possible D gene TRBD1, 6 bases. V was trimmed by 5 bases and J by 1 base, leaving 11 bases between them. The CDR3 has 14 residues. Germline lookup yields CDR1 KGHSH and CDR2 LQKENI. Written as DNA, the CDR3 is TGTGCCAGCTCAACAGGGACGGAGAACACTGAAGCTTTCTTT. Translated, it gives CASSTGTENTEAFF.

The chain links TRBV20-1 to TRBJ2-5; D remains unclear. Germline V gives CDR1 DFQATT, CDR2 SNEGSKA (reference sequence). The V end lost 4 bases, the J end lost 4 bases, and 19 bases lay between the germline ends. The CDR3 has 15 amino acids. The CDR3 here is CSATTWASSRETQYF. Here the CDR3 DNA reads TGCAGTGCTACCACCTGGGCTAGTTCAAGAGAGACCCAGTACTTC.

About this clonotype itself: With a much larger clone just one base away, this may be a read error. The chain is built from TRBV7-9 and TRBJ2-4; D uncertain. The CDR3 runs 12 residues. Germline CDR1 reads SEHNR; CDR2 reads FQNEAQ (reference sequence). V was trimmed by 4 bases and J by 6 bases, leaving 7 bases between them. CDR3 coding DNA: TGTGCCAGCAGCTCCGATCTAAACATTCAGTACTTC. Protein product: CASSSDLNIQYF.

This clonotype was counted ten times or more. The CDR3 spells CASSLNGAGPNEQFF. CDR3 DNA sequence: TGTGCCAGCAGCTTAAATGGCGCAGGCCCAAATGAGCAGTTCTTC. This chain links TRBV7-3 with TRBJ2-1; D is unclear. The V gene's germline CDR1 is SGHTA and CDR2 FQGTGA. CDR3 size: 15 residues. Trimming stripped 1 base from V and 7 bases from J, with 14 bases between.

This clonotype was found many times. CDR3 protein: CASSFFRGGLFF. CDR3 DNA: TGTGCCAGCAGTTTTTTTCGCGGGGGGTTGTTCTTC. The chain couples TRBV12-3 or TRBV12-4 to TRBJ2-1; 8 nucleotides line up with TRBD2. The CDR3 has 12 residues. Trimming took 3 bases from V and 15 from J; bases not matched to a gene: 7.

This clonotype was counted once. A much larger clone sits a single nucleotide away, making a read error possible. The chain links TRBV11-2 to TRBJ2-7; D ambiguous. Germline loops: CDR1 SGHAT, CDR2 FQNNGV. The CDR3 runs to 13 residues. V was trimmed by 1 base and J by 12 bases, leaving 16 bases between them. CDR3: CASSLGGGRVLYF. DNA of the CDR3: TGTGCCAGCAGCTTAGGTGGCGGACGGGTTCTGTACTTC.

This clonotype was observed at least ten times. This rearrangement joins TRBV6-2 or TRBV6-3 to TRBJ2-1; the D gene is possibly TRBD2 (6 bases). The CDR3 extends over 15 amino acids. Germline loops: CDR1 MNHEY, CDR2 SVGEGT. Trimming left V 1 base short and J 0 bases short, with 7 bases between. This chain's CDR3 is CASSYWEVSYNEQFF. The CDR3, as DNA: TGTGCCAGCAGTTACTGGGAGGTCTCCTACAATGAGCAGTTCTTC.

This clonotype was observed at least ten times. V is TRBV12-3 or TRBV12-4 and J is TRBJ1-1; possible D gene TRBD1, 6 bases. CDR3 length: 14 amino acids. V was clipped by 5 bases and J by 4 bases, with 14 bases between them. In DNA, the CDR3 is TGTGCCAGCAGTGTGGGGCAGGGGTCCACTGAAGCTTTCTTT. It is translated as CASSVGQGSTEAFF.

In its sample, this clonotype was seen many times. The rearrangement links TRBV28 to TRBJ2-3, with 7 bases identical to TRBD2. J lost 9 bases, V lost 4 bases, and 16 bases had no gene match. The CDR3 loop spans 16 amino acids. In germline, CDR1 is MDHEN, CDR2 SYDVKM. CDR3 coding DNA: TGTGCCAGCAGTTCGCCGGCGGCCGGGGGGACGGGCACGCAGTATTTT. Translated: CASSSPAAGGTGTQYF.

The chain uses TRBV14 and TRBJ2-1; 10 nucleotides line up with TRBD1. The length of the CDR3 is 17 residues. V lost 4 bases and J lost 6; bases outside the gene matches: 12. The germline V gene has CDR1 SGHDN and CDR2 FVKESK. DNA of the CDR3: TGTGCCAGCAGCCGCAGACAGGGGGCTGTGCCTTTCAATGAGCAGTTCTTC. Its translation is CASSRRQGAVPFNEQFF.

This clonotype was counted ten times or more. The chain combines TRBV20-1 with TRBJ2-7, with 9 bases lining up with TRBD1. Trimming removed 5 bases from V and 6 bases from J; junction bases left unmatched: 5. The CDR3 is 12 amino acids. Germline V gives CDR1 DFQATT, CDR2 SNEGSKA (reference sequence). The CDR3, as DNA: TGCAGTGCTGTAGACAGGGGGGGCGAGCAGTACTTC. It specifies CSAVDRGGEQYF.

This clonotype was counted many times. This rearrangement joins TRBV18 to TRBJ2-3; 11 bases line up with TRBD2. The junction had 14 bases not matched to a gene; V was cut back by 3 bases and J by 0 bases. CDR1 and CDR2 from the germline V gene are KGHSH and LQKENI. CDR3 length: 20 amino acids. The DNA of the CDR3 is TGTGCCAGCTCACCGACCTCGACTTTTACTAGCGGGGGAAGCACAGATACGCAGTATTTT. Translated, it gives CASSPTSTFTSGGSTDTQYF.

This clonotype was counted between two and nine times. This chain's CDR3 is CASSSRTGGLTEAFF. The DNA of the CDR3 is TGTGCCAGCAGCTCCCGGACAGGGGGTCTGACTGAAGCTTTCTTT. The V call is TRBV7-9, the J call TRBJ1-1; 10 bases align to TRBD1. The CDR3 length is 15 residues. Per the germline V gene, CDR1 is SEHNR and CDR2 is FQNEAQ (reference sequence). The V and J ends lost 4 bases and 5 bases, in that order; junction bases with no gene match: 7.

The chain is built from TRBV5-1 and TRBJ2-4, with unresolved D. CDR1 is SGHRS, CDR2 YFSETQ, per germline. V lost 1 base to trimming and J lost 5 bases, with 7 bases between them. This CDR3 region has 13 residues. The CDR3 loop is CASSLLQQNIQYF. As DNA, the CDR3 is TGCGCCAGCAGCTTGTTGCAGCAAAACATTCAGTACTTC.

This clonotype was counted many times. This CDR3 reads CASRGSPYEQYF. Written as DNA, the CDR3 is TGCGCCAGCAGAGGGAGTCCCTACGAGCAGTACTTC. The chain is built from TRBV10-2 and TRBJ2-7, with TRBD2 as a possible D gene (5 bases). Trimming cost V 6 bases and J 2 bases, with 8 bases left between them. The V gene's germline CDR1 is WSHSY and CDR2 SAAADI. The CDR3 length is 12 residues.

This clonotype was observed many times. The chain is built from TRBV5-1 and TRBJ2-3, with D perhaps matching TRBD2 (5 bases). CDR3 length: 13 residues. The germline V and J ends were trimmed by 3 bases and 5 bases, with 10 bases remaining between them. Germline V lookup: CDR1 SGHRS, CDR2 YFSETQ. CDR3 sequence reads: CASSWSREDTQYF. Here the CDR3 DNA reads TGCGCCAGCAGCTGGAGTCGGGAAGATACGCAGTATTTT.

Many counts were recorded for this clonotype. The V gene is TRBV2, the J gene TRBJ2-2; no firm D call. V shed 7 bases and J shed 6 bases, with 18 bases lying between them. The CDR3 length is 15 residues. Germline lookup yields CDR1 SNHLY and CDR2 FYNNEI. As DNA, the CDR3 is TGTGCCAGCACTCGCGGCAGGAGTTTGGCCGGGGAGCTGTTTTTT. This encodes CASTRGRSLAGELFF.

This clonotype was seen ten or more times. The chain joins TRBV10-3 to TRBJ1-1; D unclear. The germline V gene has CDR1 ENHRY and CDR2 SYGVKD. Deletions cut 4 bases from V and 0 bases from J, with 9 bases between. CDR3 size: 14 residues. The CDR3 sequence: CAISGLDMNTEAFF. In nucleotides, the CDR3 is TGTGCCATCAGTGGGTTAGACATGAACACTGAAGCTTTCTTT.

The table lists this clonotype with a few counts. The chain carries TRBV20-1 and TRBJ2-1; 8 bases fit TRBD2. Germline assignment: CDR1 DFQATT and CDR2 SNEGSKA (reference sequence). CDR3 length: 12 amino acids. With 3 bases clipped from V and 12 bases from J, the junction kept 7 bases outside the gene matches. The CDR3 here is CSARPPLAGQFF. CDR3 coding DNA: TGCAGTGCTAGGCCACCCCTAGCGGGGCAGTTCTTC.

In this sample, this clonotype turned up a few times. The chain couples TRBV12-3 or TRBV12-4 to TRBJ1-1; D is unclear. Trimming cost V 2 bases and J 4 bases, with 5 bases left between them. This CDR3 is built from 12 residues. The CDR3 region is CASSLRRTEAFF. CDR3 DNA: TGTGCCAGCAGTTTAAGGCGCACTGAAGCTTTCTTT.

At least ten counts were recorded for this clonotype. The chain employs TRBV2 and TRBJ2-3; D call uncertain. The CDR3 runs 12 residues. Germline CDR1 is SNHLY and CDR2 is FYNNEI. Trimming removed 6 bases at V and 1 base at J, with 5 bases between. CDR3 protein: CASRAGTDTQYF. The CDR3 region has the DNA TGTGCCAGCAGGGCGGGCACAGATACGCAGTATTTT.

This clonotype has a single count. This chain joins TRBV6-1 and TRBJ2-5; 8 bases are a match to TRBD1. Trimming at V came to 5 bases and at J to 7 bases, leaving 9 bases not matched to a gene. Germline-derived CDR1 and CDR2 are MNHNS and SASEGT. This CDR3 spans 14 amino acids. Here the CDR3 reads CASSTRQGLGTQYF. The DNA for the CDR3 is TGTGCCAGCAGTACCCGACAGGGGTTGGGGACCCAGTACTTC.

In this sample, this clonotype turned up many times. This chain joins TRBV28 and TRBJ1-5; unclear D gene. The CDR3 loop spans 16 amino acids. In germline, CDR1 is MDHEN, CDR2 SYDVKM. Trimming shortened V by 2 bases and J by 6 bases, and 17 bases separated the two germline ends. The CDR3 DNA follows: TGTGCCAGCAGTTTACGGACGGGGTTTTCATTTCAGCCCCAGCATTTT. It specifies CASSLRTGFSFQPQHF.

Turning to this clonotype: Given a much more abundant clone one base away, this may be a read error. The chain is built from TRBV3-1 and TRBJ2-5; the D gene is possibly TRBD1 (5 bases). There are 15 residues in the CDR3. Germline CDR1 is LGHDT and CDR2 is YNNKEL (reference sequence). The CDR3 sequence is CASSQGVRERETLYF. The CDR3 DNA sequence: TGTGCCAGCAGCCAAGGCGTCAGGGAAAGAGAGACCCTGTACTTC.

The table lists this clonotype with many counts. This chain uses TRBV7-9 with TRBJ2-7; D remains ambiguous. V was pared by 2 bases and J by 0 bases, with 8 bases between. The CDR3 totals 14 residues. CDR1 is SEHNR and CDR2 is FQNEAQ in the germline V gene (reference sequence). In nucleotides, the CDR3 is TGTGCCAGCAGCTTATATAGTAGCTCCTACGAGCAGTACTTC. It yields the protein CASSLYSSSYEQYF.